This record concerns one T cell receptor (beta chain) sequence. The data were taken from a study of blood T cell repertoires in COVID-19. Background on the study: T cells, B-cell-depleted T cells, or PBMCs provided the cDNA or gDNA that served as material.

Generated by immunoSEQ multiplex PCR, the TCRdb table keeps only in-frame clones and is missing some. The data contain 250,000 or so clones, approximately 86% of them seen just once; the ten biggest clones take up approximately 2.4%. Trimming cost V 1 base and J 1 base; bases outside gene matches: 5. The CDR3 is made up of 18 amino acids. Germline CDR1 and CDR2: SEHNR and FQNEAQ (reference sequence). The clonotype was recovered from a woman aged 18 to 35 who had recovered from COVID-19. Sequenced: PBMCs or T cells enriched from blood (not recorded which). V is TRBV7-9 and J is TRBJ2-4; TRBD2 matches at 12 bases. The CDR3 loop reads CASSLGLAGGPAKNIQYF. The CDR3 DNA follows: TGTGCCAGCAGCTTAGGCCTAGCGGGGGGGCCGGCCAAAAACATTCAGTACTTC.